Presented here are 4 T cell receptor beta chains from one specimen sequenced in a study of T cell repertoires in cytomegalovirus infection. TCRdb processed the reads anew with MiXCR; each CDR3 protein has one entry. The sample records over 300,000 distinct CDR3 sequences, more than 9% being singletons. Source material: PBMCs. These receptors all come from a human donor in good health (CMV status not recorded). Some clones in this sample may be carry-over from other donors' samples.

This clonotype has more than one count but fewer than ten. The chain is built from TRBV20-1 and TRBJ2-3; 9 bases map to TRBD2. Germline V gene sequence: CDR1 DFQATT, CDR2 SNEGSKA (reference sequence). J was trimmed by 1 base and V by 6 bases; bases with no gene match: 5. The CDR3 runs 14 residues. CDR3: CSAALAGRTDTQYF. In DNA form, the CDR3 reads TGCAGTGCAGCCCTAGCGGGGCGCACAGATACGCAGTATTTT.

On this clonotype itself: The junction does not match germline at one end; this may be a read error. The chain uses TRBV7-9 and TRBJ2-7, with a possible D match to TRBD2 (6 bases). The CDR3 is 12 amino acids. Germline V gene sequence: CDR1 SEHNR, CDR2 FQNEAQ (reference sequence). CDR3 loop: CASSLRAPGLVF. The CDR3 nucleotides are TGTGCCAGCAGCTTAAGGGCCCCGGGACTCGTATTC.

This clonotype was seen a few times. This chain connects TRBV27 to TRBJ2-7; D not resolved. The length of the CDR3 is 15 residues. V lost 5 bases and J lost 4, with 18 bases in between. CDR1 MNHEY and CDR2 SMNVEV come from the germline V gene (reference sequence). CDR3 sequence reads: CASSREPHGGYEQYF. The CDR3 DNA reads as TGTGCCAGCAGTCGAGAACCCCATGGTGGGTACGAGCAGTACTTC.

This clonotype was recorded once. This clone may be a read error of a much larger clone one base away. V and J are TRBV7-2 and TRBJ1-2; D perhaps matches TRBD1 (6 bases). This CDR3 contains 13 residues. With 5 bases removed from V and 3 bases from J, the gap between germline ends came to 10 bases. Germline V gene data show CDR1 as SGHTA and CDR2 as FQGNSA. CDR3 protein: CASSETGYYGYTF. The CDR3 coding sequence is TGTGCCAGCAGCGAAACAGGGTACTATGGCTACACCTTC.